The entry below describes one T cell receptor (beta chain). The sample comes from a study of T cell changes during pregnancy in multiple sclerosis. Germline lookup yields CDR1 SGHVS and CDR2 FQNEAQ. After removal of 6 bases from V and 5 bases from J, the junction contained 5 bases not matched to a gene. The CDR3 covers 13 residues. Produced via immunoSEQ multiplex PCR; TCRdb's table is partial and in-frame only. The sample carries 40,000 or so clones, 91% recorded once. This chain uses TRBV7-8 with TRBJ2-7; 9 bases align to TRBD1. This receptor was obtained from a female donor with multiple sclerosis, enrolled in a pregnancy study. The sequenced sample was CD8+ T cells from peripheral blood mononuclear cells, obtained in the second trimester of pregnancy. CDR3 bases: TGTGCCAGCAGACCACAGGGGGCGAACGAGCAGTACTTC. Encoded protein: CASRPQGANEQYF.